Listed here are 15 T cell receptor beta chains from one sample, sequenced in a study of immune cell composition in non-small cell lung cancer. TCRdb's copy holds only in-frame clones and misses some; the assay was immunoSEQ multiplex PCR. Of 4,000 or so clones listed, approximately 80% are singletons. The sample was lung tumor tissue. These receptors came from a human donor with non-small cell lung cancer.

The genes are TRBV4-2 and TRBJ1-5, with D hard to call. Germline V gives CDR1 LGHNA, CDR2 YNFKEQ. Trimming stripped 0 bases from V and 12 bases from J, with 12 bases between. The CDR3 sequence is 13 residues long. The DNA of the CDR3 is TGTGCCAGCAGCCAAGAGCGGGCCAACGACCAGCATTTT. It yields the protein CASSQERANDQHF.

The V call is TRBV19, the J call TRBJ1-2, with TRBD1 matching over 7 bases. The CDR3 contains 18 residues. CDR1 and CDR2 from the germline V gene are LNHDA and SQIVND (reference sequence). The J segment lost 3 bases and the V segment lost 0 bases, leaving 13 bases of the junction unmatched. CDR3 nucleotide sequence: TGTGCCAGTAGTATAGAACCGCCCACAGGGGCGGTAGACTATGGCTACACCTTC. Protein product: CASSIEPPTGAVDYGYTF.

The gene calls are TRBV10-1 and TRBJ2-3; D is perhaps TRBD1 (6 bases). Trimming shortened V by 6 bases and J by 0 bases, and 16 bases separated the two germline ends. The CDR3 consists of 16 residues. The germline gives CDR1 WNHNN, CDR2 SYGVQD (reference sequence). CDR3 sequence reads: CASSVRDTVSTDTQYF. In DNA form, the CDR3 reads TGCGCCAGCAGCGTTCGGGACACCGTAAGCACAGATACGCAGTATTTT.

The V and J genes are TRBV7-3 and TRBJ1-6, with no clear D. V was trimmed by 4 bases and J by 14 bases, leaving 12 bases between them. The CDR3 contains 12 residues. Germline CDR1 reads SGHTA; CDR2 reads FQGTGA. CDR3 DNA: TGTGCCAGCAGCTCCGCGGGAGGTACCCTCCACTTT. Its protein is CASSSAGGTLHF.

The rearrangement links TRBV19 to TRBJ2-5; TRBD2 matches at 10 bases. The CDR3 contains 14 residues. In germline, CDR1 is LNHDA, CDR2 SQIVND (reference sequence). With V trimmed by 2 bases and J by 5 bases, 2 bases remained unmatched. The CDR3 DNA is TGTGCCAGTAGTATACTAGCGGGGGCGGAGACCCAGTACTTC. Its translation: CASSILAGAETQYF.

The genes are TRBV5-1 and TRBJ1-3; D uncertain. Trimming took 5 bases from V and 0 from J, leaving 9 bases between them. Germline CDR1 is SGHRS and CDR2 is YFSETQ. This CDR3 has 14 residues. The CDR3 is CASRISSSGNTIYF. CDR3 nucleotides: TGCGCCAGCAGAATAAGTAGCTCTGGAAACACCATATATTTT.

For this clone: One end of the junction varies from germline; a read error may be responsible. The chain links TRBV7-7 to TRBJ1-1, with 7 nucleotides matching TRBD1. The CDR3 length is 13 residues. Per germline, CDR1 SSHAT and CDR2 FNYEAQ (reference sequence). This CDR3 reads CASSTGVEAEAFF. The CDR3 nucleotides are TGTGCTAGCAGCACAGGGGTGGAGGCTGAAGCTTTCTTT.

The chain couples TRBV7-3 to TRBJ1-6; 7 bases align to TRBD1. The CDR3 extends over 15 amino acids. CDR1 is SGHTA, CDR2 FQGTGA, per germline. With 5 bases clipped from V and 5 bases from J, the junction kept 6 bases outside the gene matches. CDR3 protein: CASSLNGQDNSPLHF. The DNA of the CDR3 is TGTGCCAGCAGCCTCAACGGACAGGATAATTCACCCCTCCACTTT.

V is TRBV7-2 and J is TRBJ1-1, with TRBD1 as a possible D gene (6 bases). V lost 6 bases and J lost 4, with 9 bases in between. Germline loops: CDR1 SGHTA, CDR2 FQGNSA. There are 12 residues in the CDR3. The CDR3 coding sequence is TGTGCCAGCAGGAAACAGGGCACTGAAGCTTTCTTT. Translation: CASRKQGTEAFF.

The chain couples TRBV21-1 to TRBJ1-5; TRBD1, the D gene given by the table, was not confirmed from the DNA. TRBV21-1 corresponds to a pseudogene. The CDR3 runs to 19 residues. The CDR3 bases are TGTGCCAGCAGCAAAGAGTCGGTTCCGGGACAGATGAGCAATCAGCCCCAGCATTTT. Translating gives CASSKESVPGQMSNQPQHF.

This clone came up once. The rearrangement uses TRBV19 and TRBJ2-1, with 9 bases that match TRBD2. CDR1 is LNHDA, CDR2 SQIVND, per germline (reference sequence). The CDR3 sequence is 15 residues long. J gave up 9 bases and V 2 bases, and 8 bases lay outside the gene matches. The DNA of the CDR3 is TGTGCCAGTAGTATATCAAGGGCGACTAGCGGTGAGCAGTTCTTC. Encoded protein: CASSISRATSGEQFF.

V usage is TRBV6-4 and J usage is TRBJ2-1; D perhaps matches TRBD2 (7 bases). Germline lookup yields CDR1 MRHNA and CDR2 SNTAGT. The V gene lost 5 bases and the J gene lost 6 bases, with 17 bases spanning the gap. The CDR3 consists of 15 residues. The CDR3 DNA reads as TGTGCCAGCAGTCGACTGGGGGGGCTGGGCAATGAGCAGTTCTTC. Translation: CASSRLGGLGNEQFF.

The genes are TRBV13 and TRBJ1-3, with 8 bases identical to TRBD1. The CDR3 is 14 residues long. The V and J ends lost 5 bases and 2 bases, in that order; junction bases with no gene match: 2. The germline V gene has CDR1 PRHDT and CDR2 FYEKMQ (reference sequence). The chain's CDR3 is CASSLDRAGNTIYF. CDR3 nucleotide sequence: TGTGCCAGCAGCCTGGACAGGGCTGGAAACACCATATATTTT. Drawing the rest from reference TRBV13 and TRBJ1-3, the complete variable domain is AAGVIQSPRHLIKEKRETATLKCYPIPRHDTVYWYQQGPGQDPQFLISFYEKMQSDKGSIPDRFSAQQFSDYHSELNMSSLELGDSALYFCASSLDRAGNTIYFGEGSWLTVV.

The chain combines TRBV27 with TRBJ2-5, with 8 bases that match TRBD2. The CDR3 sequence is 17 residues long. V shed 3 bases and J 7 bases; nucleotides not matched to a gene: 16. Per germline, CDR1 MNHEY and CDR2 SMNVEV (reference sequence). The CDR3 protein is CASSFSFAGGSAGTQYF. DNA for the CDR3: TGTGCCAGCAGTTTTTCTTTTGCGGGGGGTTCGGCAGGGACCCAGTACTTC.

This clone is medium-sized (0.01 to 0.1%). The CDR3 loop is CASSPTSGGGGPYYNEQFF. CDR3 sequence (DNA): TGTGCCAGCAGTCCAACTAGCGGGGGAGGGGGCCCCTATTACAATGAGCAGTTCTTC. The V and J genes are TRBV6-4 and TRBJ2-1; 11 nucleotides match TRBD2. Germline lookup yields CDR1 MRHNA and CDR2 SNTAGT. Unmatched junction bases numbered 16, after V lost 5 bases and J lost 4 bases. There are 19 residues in the CDR3.